This T cell receptor beta chain stems from a study of graft-versus-host responses after intestinal transplantation. Repertoires were generated with immunoSEQ multiplex PCR, while TCRdb's copy carries only in-frame clones and drops some. The table lists tens of thousands of clones, less than 90% of them singletons, with 3.5% to 4.5% in the top ten. The CDR3 is 18 residues long. The V gene's germline CDR1 is MRHNA and CDR2 SNTAGT. V shed 6 bases, J shed 3 bases, and the junction held 15 bases outside the gene matches. The sample consisted of PBMCs, taken 1070 days after transplant. The receptor was isolated from a human patient who received an intestinal transplant, so some T cells may come from the graft donor. The rearrangement joins TRBV6-4 to TRBJ1-1; 11 bases are shared with TRBD1. The CDR3 reads CASRLTRTGGLGDTEAFF. The CDR3 coding sequence is TGTGCCAGCAGGCTAACAAGGACAGGGGGCCTCGGGGACACTGAAGCTTTCTTT.